Below are 12 T cell receptor beta chains sequenced from a single sample in a study of CD8+ T cells in alopecia areata. The sample's treatment: oral pan-JAK inhibitor, 5-10 mg twice daily. Reverse transcribed after extraction, RNA yielded cDNA as the sequencing template. Some clones are missing from TCRdb's copy, which holds only in-frame ones; the method was immunoSEQ multiplex PCR. The sample has 150,000 to 250,000 clones, about 62% seen once; the top ten hold roughly 5%. The sequencing here drew on CD4+ T cells sorted from blood, taken at week 24, from a patient treated with tofacitinib. The receptors were sampled from a human donor with alopecia areata.

This clone has more than one count but fewer than ten. The chain uses TRBV29-1 and TRBJ2-3; D not resolved. V was trimmed by 4 bases and J by 3 bases, leaving 11 bases between them. The CDR3 spans 13 residues. Germline-derived CDR1 and CDR2 are SQVTM and ANQGSEA. CDR3 residues: CSVASRFTDTQYF. CDR3 in DNA: TGCAGCGTTGCGTCAAGATTTACAGATACGCAGTATTTT.

The genes are TRBV28 and TRBJ2-5; D not resolved. V was clipped by 8 bases and J by 5 bases, with 9 bases between them. The CDR3 runs 11 residues. Germline V lookup: CDR1 MDHEN, CDR2 SYDVKM. The CDR3 spells CASLTGETQYF. In nucleotides, the CDR3 is TGTGCCAGCCTGACTGGGGAGACCCAGTACTTC. Complete variable domain (other parts from reference TRBV28 and TRBJ2-5): DVKVTQSSRYLVKRTGEKVFLECVQDMDHENMFWYRQDPGLGLRLIYFSYDVKMKEKGDIPEGYSVSREKKERFSLILESASTNQTSMYLCASLTGETQYFGPGTRLLVL.

The chain joins TRBV19 to TRBJ2-2; no clear D gene. Trimming pared 4 bases from V and 0 bases from J, leaving 12 bases between. Germline V gives CDR1 LNHDA, CDR2 SQIVND (reference sequence). This CDR3 has 16 residues. The CDR3 loop is CASSTLGYPNTGELFF. DNA for the CDR3: TGTGCCAGTAGTACCTTGGGCTACCCGAACACCGGGGAGCTGTTTTTT.

The rearrangement links TRBV28 to TRBJ1-2, with D unclear. The germline V gene has CDR1 MDHEN and CDR2 SYDVKM. Trimming stripped 7 bases from V and 4 bases from J, with 7 bases between. The CDR3 consists of 11 residues. The CDR3 DNA is TGTGCCAGCAACTGGCTCTATGGCTACACCTTC. It encodes CASNWLYGYTF.

The chain joins TRBV7-2 to TRBJ2-7; 7 nucleotides match TRBD1. There are 13 residues in the CDR3. The junction had 7 bases not matched to a gene; V was cut back by 4 bases and J by 7 bases. CDR1 and CDR2 from the germline V gene are SGHTA and FQGNSA. CDR3 sequence reads: CASSSRQGVEQYF. CDR3 sequence (DNA): TGTGCCAGCAGCTCCAGACAGGGAGTAGAGCAGTACTTC.

The CDR3 DNA follows: TGTGCCTGGAGTGGACAGCGACAGGGAAATCAGCCCCAGCATTTT. It specifies CAWSGQRQGNQPQHF. J is TRBJ1-5 and V is TRBV30, with TRBD1 matching over 7 bases. The CDR3 has 15 amino acids. J lost 4 bases, V lost 1 base, and 7 bases had no gene match. The germline V gene encodes CDR1 GTSNPN and CDR2 SVGIG (reference sequence).

The chain is built from TRBV2 and TRBJ2-3, with D unclear. Germline assignment: CDR1 SNHLY and CDR2 FYNNEI. This CDR3 region has 11 residues. The V end lost 6 bases, the J end lost 3 bases, and 4 bases lay between the germline ends. The chain's CDR3 is CASRQTDTQYF. The CDR3 nucleotides read TGTGCCAGCAGACAAACAGATACGCAGTATTTT.

The chain carries TRBV7-2 and TRBJ2-7; the match to TRBD1 covers 9 bases. The CDR3 length is 15 residues. Germline V gene lookup returns CDR1 SGHTA and CDR2 FQGNSA. With V trimmed by 4 bases and J by 9 bases, 13 bases remained unmatched. The CDR3 is CASSSTRDRVLWQYF. In nucleotides, the CDR3 is TGTGCCAGCAGCTCAACCCGGGACAGGGTTCTCTGGCAGTACTTC.

V gene TRBV2 combines with J gene TRBJ2-7; possibly TRBD2 for D (6 bases). This CDR3 is 17 amino acids long. Germline assignment: CDR1 SNHLY and CDR2 FYNNEI. The germline V and J ends were trimmed by 3 bases and 5 bases, with 23 bases remaining between them. CDR3 residues: CASSDLSAGLASDEQYF. As DNA, the CDR3 is TGTGCCAGCAGTGATCTATCGGCCGGTCTAGCGAGTGACGAGCAGTACTTC.

The rearrangement links TRBV7-9 to TRBJ2-3, with D perhaps given as TRBD1 or TRBD2 (6 bases each). V lost 5 bases, J lost 1 base, and 22 bases lay in between. The CDR3 has 18 residues. Germline V gene lookup returns CDR1 SEHNR and CDR2 FQNEAQ (reference sequence). CDR3 residues: CASSTPQGGGRRTDTQYF. CDR3 DNA: TGTGCCAGCAGCACACCACAGGGAGGTGGTCGTCGCACAGATACGCAGTATTTT.

This clone showed up just a few times. V is TRBV5-6 and J is TRBJ1-4; D ambiguous. Germline CDR1 is SGHDT and CDR2 is YYEEEE. Trimming took off 1 base at V and 5 bases at J, with 3 bases between the two ends. This CDR3 is 12 amino acids long. CDR3 region: CASSLMNEKLFF. The CDR3 DNA follows: TGTGCCAGCAGCTTGATGAATGAAAAACTGTTTTTT.

This clone was found a few times. This sequence joins TRBV7-9 and TRBJ1-1, with D uncertain. The V end was cut by 5 bases, the J end by 4 bases, with 5 bases between. The CDR3 covers 11 residues. The germline gives CDR1 SEHNR, CDR2 FQNEAQ (reference sequence). The CDR3 reads CASSPTTEAFF. DNA of the CDR3: TGTGCCAGCAGCCCGACCACTGAAGCTTTCTTT.